Below are 9 T cell receptor beta chains sequenced from a single sample in a study of TIL therapy for anti-PD-1-resistant metastatic lung cancer. The immunoSEQ assay was v3. TCRdb's copy holds only in-frame clones and misses some; the assay was immunoSEQ multiplex PCR. The sample shows around 6,000 clones, around 69% of them seen only once. Time point meaning: pre-treatment sample, taken before nivolumab and TIL therapy. Most excised metastases sampled were pleural nodules or supraclavicular lymph nodes. This sample comprised tumor tissue, obtained at baseline. Source of these receptors: a person aged 25 to 85 with non-small cell lung cancer.

The rearrangement uses TRBV7-9 and TRBJ1-4; D perhaps matches TRBD1 (5 bases). Germline V gene sequence: CDR1 SEHNR, CDR2 FQNEAQ (reference sequence). CDR3 length equals 13 residues. V lost 4 bases to trimming and J lost 8 bases, with 11 bases between them. The CDR3 sequence is CASSSGREEKLFF. Written as DNA, the CDR3 is TGTGCCAGCAGCTCGGGCAGGGAGGAAAAACTGTTTTTT.

V usage is TRBV24-1 and J usage is TRBJ2-1; D may be TRBD1 (5 bases). Trimming shortened V by 7 bases and J by 4 bases, and 7 bases separated the two germline ends. The CDR3 extends over 12 amino acids. From germline, CDR1 is KGHDR and CDR2 SFDVKD. This CDR3 is CATRGLYNEQFF. CDR3 DNA: TGTGCCACCAGGGGGCTATACAATGAGCAGTTCTTC.

The chain joins TRBV7-2 to TRBJ2-5, with TRBD1 as a possible D gene (6 bases). Germline-derived CDR1 and CDR2 are SGHTA and FQGNSA. This CDR3 has 14 residues. The V gene lost 5 bases and the J gene lost 3 bases, with 13 bases spanning the gap. CDR3 in DNA: TGTGCCAGCAGCACACAGGGTGTTGAAGAGACCCAGTACTTC. Its protein is CASSTQGVEETQYF.

The chain links TRBV7-6 to TRBJ1-1; possible D gene TRBD1, 6 bases. The germline V and J ends were trimmed by 5 bases and 5 bases, with 18 bases remaining between them. Per germline, CDR1 SGHVS and CDR2 FNYEAQ. The CDR3 consists of 15 residues. For the CDR3, the DNA is TGTGCCAGCAGCGAGGAAACAGGGACGAGGACTGAAGCTTTCTTT. Protein product: CASSEETGTRTEAFF.

This chain links TRBV7-9 with TRBJ1-6; D is uncertain. Trimming removed 4 bases from V and 7 bases from J, with 8 bases in between. The CDR3 loop spans 13 amino acids. Germline values: CDR1 SEHNR, CDR2 FQNEAQ (reference sequence). The CDR3 nucleotides read TGTGCCAGCAGCTCCACTGGCAATTCACCCCTCCACTTT. It yields the protein CASSSTGNSPLHF.

The rearrangement joins TRBV29-1 to TRBJ2-1; no clear D gene. CDR3 length: 11 amino acids. CDR1 SQVTM and CDR2 ANQGSEA come from the germline V gene. V dropped 5 bases and J dropped 3 bases, with 5 bases sitting between them. The CDR3 loop is CSVLVYNEQFF. The DNA of the CDR3 is TGCAGCGTTCTGGTCTACAATGAGCAGTTCTTC.

This clone has just a few counts. This sequence joins TRBV5-4 and TRBJ2-7; D is undetermined. The CDR3 is 14 amino acids. The ends were cut back, 3 bases at V and 2 bases at J, with 12 bases in the middle. Germline V CDR1 and CDR2: SGHNT, YYREEE (reference sequence). The CDR3 DNA follows: TGTGCCAGCAGCTCCGAGAGCAATACCTACGAGCAGTACTTC. Protein: CASSSESNTYEQYF.

This chain connects TRBV5-5 to TRBJ2-7; maybe TRBD1 (6 bases). Trimming pared 3 bases from V and 0 bases from J, leaving 10 bases between. From germline, CDR1 is SGHKS and CDR2 YYEKEE (reference sequence). CDR3 length: 14 residues. This CDR3 is CASSYQGTSYEQYF. In DNA, the CDR3 is TGTGCCAGCAGCTACCAGGGGACCTCCTACGAGCAGTACTTC.

The chain links TRBV11-2 to TRBJ2-5; TRBD2 agrees at 12 bases. The junction had 6 bases not matched to a gene; V was cut back by 0 bases and J by 13 bases. The CDR3 has 14 residues. Per germline, CDR1 SGHAT and CDR2 FQNNGV. This chain's CDR3 is CASSLEASGGAWYF. The CDR3 DNA sequence: TGTGCCAGCAGCTTAGAGGCTAGCGGGGGGGCCTGGTACTTC. Complete variable domain (other parts from reference TRBV11-2 and TRBJ2-5): EAGVAQSPRYKIIEKRQSVAFWCNPISGHATLYWYQQILGQGPKLLIQFQNNGVVDDSQLPKDRFSAERLKGVDSTLKIQPAKLEDSAVYLCASSLEASGGAWYFGPGTRLLVL.